Listed below are T cell receptor beta chains from one sample, sequenced in a study of blood T cell repertoires in COVID-19. Here immunoSEQ multiplex PCR was the method, and the copy in TCRdb shows in-frame clones only, minus some. The data hold 100,000 to 120,000 clones, with roughly 80% observed a single time. Input material: peripheral blood. The origin of the receptors is a man aged 50-60 years with acute or convalescent COVID-19. The CDR3 runs from the conserved cysteine through the conserved F or W. The D gene is left open where the match is weak. Size is omitted from some rows. Given values are once, few, many or a class for expanded clones.

v_call,clone_size,j_call,d_call,cdr3_length,cdr3_nt,cdr3_aa
TRBV9,NA,TRBJ2-3,NA,16,TGTGCCAGCAGCGCGGAAACCGCGGGGGCCACAGATACGCAGTATTTT,CASSAETAGATDTQYF
TRBV5-4,NA,TRBJ2-2,NA,15,TGTGCCAGCAGTTCAAACAGGGAGAACACCGGGGAGCTGTTTTTT,CASSSNRENTGELFF
TRBV3-1/TRBV3-2,NA,TRBJ1-3,NA,13,TGTGCCAGCAGCGGCCACTCTGGAAACACCATATATTTT,CASSGHSGNTIYF
TRBV11-2,many,TRBJ2-7,NA,14,TGTGCCAGCAGCTGGAACGGGGATTCCTACGAGCAGTACTTC,CASSWNGDSYEQYF
TRBV7-8,NA,TRBJ2-2,NA,13,TGTGCCAGCAGCCGGGACTTCCCTTTGGAGCTGTTTTTT,CASSRDFPLELFF
TRBV10-3,NA,TRBJ1-4,NA,15,TGTGCCATCAGTGAGGACAGTGCAACTAATGAAAAACTGTTTTTT,CAISEDSATNEKLFF
TRBV7-2,NA,TRBJ1-2,TRBD1,13,TGTGCCAGCAGCTTGGGACAGGACTATGGCTACACCTTC,CASSLGQDYGYTF
TRBV24-1,NA,TRBJ1-5,NA,13,TGTGCCACCCCCCGATGGGGCAGGGAGCCCCAGCATTTT,CATPRWGREPQHF
TRBV5-4,NA,TRBJ1-2,NA,15,TGTGCCAGCAGCTTCATGACAGCAGCTAACTATGGCTACACCTTC,CASSFMTAANYGYTF
TRBV6-6,NA,TRBJ2-5,NA,15,TGTGCCAGCAGGTCCGGGGGTACGTACCAAGAGACCCAGTACTTC,CASRSGGTYQETQYF
TRBV12-3/TRBV12-4,NA,TRBJ1-1,TRBD1,13,TGTGCCAGCGGACGGACAGGCGGGCCTGAAGCTTTCTTT,CASGRTGGPEAFF
TRBV3-1/TRBV3-2,NA,TRBJ1-2,TRBD1,14,TGTGCCAGCAGCCAACAACCAACGGACAGGGGCTACACCTTC,CASSQQPTDRGYTF
TRBV28,NA,TRBJ1-2,NA,14,TGTGCCAGCGGAATACAGGGTGTCGGCCAGGGCTACACCTTC,CASGIQGVGQGYTF
TRBV9,NA,TRBJ1-1,NA,13,TGTGCCAGCAGCCCTAGGATGAACACTGAAGCTTTCTTT,CASSPRMNTEAFF
TRBV28,NA,TRBJ2-3,TRBD2,16,TGTGCCAGCAGTCACCTCTCGGGGGGTTCCACAGATACGCAGTATTTT,CASSHLSGGSTDTQYF
TRBV6-1,once,TRBJ2-3,TRBD2,15,TGTGCCAGCAGTGAGGGTAGCGGGAGCACAGATACGCAGTATTTT,CASSEGSGSTDTQYF
TRBV7-8,few,TRBJ2-3,TRBD2,16,TGTGCCAGCAGCGTACCCCCGGGACTAGATGGAGATACGCAGTATTTT,CASSVPPGLDGDTQYF
TRBV6-5,few,TRBJ1-2,NA,14,TGTGCCAGCAGGTCCGGGACAACGATCAGTGGCTACACCTTC,CASRSGTTISGYTF
TRBV10-2,NA,TRBJ1-2,TRBD1,15,TGCGCCAGCAGTGTCGGGACAGGGGGCGGCTATGGCTACACCTTC,CASSVGTGGGYGYTF
TRBV11-2,NA,TRBJ1-2,TRBD1,15,TGTGCCAGCAGCTCCAAGAGGACAGGGAACTATGGCTACACCTTC,CASSSKRTGNYGYTF
TRBV7-6,once,TRBJ2-7,NA,15,TGTGCCAGCAGCTTGGGGACAAACCATAACTACGAGCAGTACTTC,CASSLGTNHNYEQYF
TRBV6-5,NA,TRBJ1-1,NA,14,TGTGCCAGCATCTTGGGGGGGGCATACACTGAAGCTTTCTTT,CASILGGAYTEAFF
TRBV5-1,NA,TRBJ1-2,NA,13,TGCGCCAGCAGCTTAGCGGGGCGTAGTGGCTACACCTTC,CASSLAGRSGYTF
TRBV4-2,NA,TRBJ2-1,NA,18,TGTGCCAGCAGCCGCTCACATAAAGGGGCGCGGATGTGGAATGAGCAGTTCTTC,CASSRSHKGARMWNEQFF